The rows below give T cell receptor beta chains drawn from one sample of a study of graft-versus-host responses after intestinal transplantation. No antigen is known for these receptors. Sequencing was performed with immunoSEQ multiplex PCR; in TCRdb, only in-frame clones are kept and a portion is missing. The table lists roughly 120,000 clones, roughly 93% of them singletons. The sequenced sample was unstimulated CD8+ T cells sorted from spleen or lymph node cells, obtained before intestinal transplant. The origin of the receptors is a human donor who received an intestinal transplant. CDR3s include the opening cysteine and the closing phenylalanine or tryptophan. The D gene is left open where the match is weak. Only part of the rows carry a size: once, few, many, or a class if the clone is expanded.

j_gene | v_gene | abundance | d_gene | CDR3nt | CDR3aa
TRBJ1-1 | TRBV2 | . | . | TGTGCCAGCAGTGAAGCGGGGCTTGGTGTCCCGAACACTGAAGCTTTCTTT | CASSEAGLGVPNTEAFF
TRBJ2-1 | TRBV29-1 | . | . | TGCAGCGTTGATTACGAGGGCTCCTACAATGAGCAGTTCTTC | CSVDYEGSYNEQFF
TRBJ2-7 | TRBV2 | . | . | TGTGCCAGCAGTGATATTGGGACCTACGAGCAGTACTTC | CASSDIGTYEQYF
TRBJ2-7 | TRBV29-1 | . | TRBD1 | TGCAGCGTTGTAGGGACAGGGGGCTTCTACGAGCAGTACTTC | CSVVGTGGFYEQYF
TRBJ1-1 | TRBV7-9 | . | . | TGTGCCAGCAGCACCGGACCCGAAGCTTTCTTT | CASSTGPEAFF
TRBJ2-7 | TRBV5-6 | once | TRBD2 | TGTGCCAGCAGCTTTTCTAGCGGGAGAGCGCTCTACGAGCAGTACTTC | CASSFSSGRALYEQYF
TRBJ2-7 | TRBV19 | . | TRBD2 | TGTGCCAGTAGCCTGGGACTAGCGGGTACCTACGAGCAGTACTTC | CASSLGLAGTYEQYF
TRBJ2-7 | TRBV6-6 | once | TRBD1 | TGTGCCAGCAGTTACCTCAGGGGGCAGGAGCAGTACTTC | CASSYLRGQEQYF
TRBJ2-1 | TRBV27 | once | TRBD2 | TGTGCCAGCAGTATATCTAGCGGGAACAATGAGCAGTTCTTC | CASSISSGNNEQFF
TRBJ2-7 | TRBV6-5 | once | . | TGTGCCAGCAGCCACAGGGCGCCCTACGAGCAGTACTTC | CASSHRAPYEQYF